The T cell receptor beta chain under discussion was sequenced for a study of Ad26.COV2.S vaccination and SARS-CoV-2 variants. For the study at large: The vaccine Ad26.COV2.S was put into the muscle once, or twice with 56 days between.

Profiling relied on immunoSEQ multiplex PCR, and the TCRdb table lists in-frame clones only, not all of them. The sample contains 300,000 to 400,000 clones, 80% to 90% of which appear only once. This clone was seen just once. Trimming removed 2 bases from V and 1 base from J, with 14 bases in between. Germline CDR1 reads MGHDK; CDR2 reads SYGVNS. This CDR3 comprises 16 residues. Treatment given: roughly 18 received Ad26.COV2.S at low or high dose, single or two shots; roughly five received placebo; per-sample allocation not given. Collection of the samples took place on day 63 after the first injection of vaccine or placebo.

This sample comprised peripheral blood, obtained in a trial of Ad26.COV2.S vaccine versus placebo. This sequence was found in a person aged 18-65 years who received the Ad26.COV2.S COVID-19 vaccine or a placebo. This chain links TRBV25-1 with TRBJ2-5; D ambiguous. The CDR3 DNA follows: TGTGCCAGCAGTGAAGGGTTATCCTCTGTCCAAGAGACCCAGTACTTC. It yields the protein CASSEGLSSVQETQYF.